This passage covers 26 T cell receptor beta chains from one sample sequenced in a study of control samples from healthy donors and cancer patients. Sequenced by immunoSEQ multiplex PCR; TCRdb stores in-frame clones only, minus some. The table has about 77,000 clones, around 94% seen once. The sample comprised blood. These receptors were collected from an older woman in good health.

CDR3 bases: TGTGCCATCAGTGACCAGCGGGAGGGCCGCTACGAGCAGTACTTC. Residues: CAISDQREGRYEQYF. V usage is TRBV10-3 and J usage is TRBJ2-7, with 10 bases identical to TRBD2. After removal of 3 bases from V and 3 bases from J, the junction contained 5 bases not matched to a gene. The germline gives CDR1 ENHRY, CDR2 SYGVKD. The CDR3 is made up of 15 amino acids.

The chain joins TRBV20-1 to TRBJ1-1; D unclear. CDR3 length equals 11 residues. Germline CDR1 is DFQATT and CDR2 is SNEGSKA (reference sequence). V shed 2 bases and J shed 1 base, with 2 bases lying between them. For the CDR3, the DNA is TGCAGTGCTAGAAAGAACACTGAAGCTTTCTTT. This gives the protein CSARKNTEAFF.

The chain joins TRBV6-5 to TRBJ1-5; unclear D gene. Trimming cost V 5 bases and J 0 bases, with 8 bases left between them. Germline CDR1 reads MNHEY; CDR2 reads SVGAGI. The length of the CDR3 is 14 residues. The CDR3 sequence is CASSTAYSNQPQHF. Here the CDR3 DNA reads TGTGCCAGCAGTACAGCTTATAGCAATCAGCCCCAGCATTTT.

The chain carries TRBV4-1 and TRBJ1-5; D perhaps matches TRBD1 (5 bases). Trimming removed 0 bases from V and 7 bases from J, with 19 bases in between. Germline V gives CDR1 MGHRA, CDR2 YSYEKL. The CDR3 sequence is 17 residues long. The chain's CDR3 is CASSQDGGRGGDQPQHF. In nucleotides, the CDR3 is TGCGCCAGCAGCCAAGATGGGGGGAGAGGTGGGGACCAGCCCCAGCATTTT.

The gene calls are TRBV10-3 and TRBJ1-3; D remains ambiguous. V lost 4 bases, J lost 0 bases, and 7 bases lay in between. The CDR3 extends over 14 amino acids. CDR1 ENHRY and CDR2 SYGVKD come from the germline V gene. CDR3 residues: CAISGQSSGNTIYF. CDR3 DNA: TGTGCCATCAGTGGCCAGAGCTCTGGAAACACCATATATTTT.

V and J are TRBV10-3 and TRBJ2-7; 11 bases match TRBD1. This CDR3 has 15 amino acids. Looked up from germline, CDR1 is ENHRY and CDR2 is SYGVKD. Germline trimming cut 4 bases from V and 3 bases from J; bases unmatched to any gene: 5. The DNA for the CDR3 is TGTGCCATCAGTGCCGCCGGGACAGGGGGCTACGAGCAGTACTTC. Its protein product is CAISAAGTGGYEQYF.

CDR3 sequence reads: CASSQGDRGISEQYF. CDR3 coding DNA: TGTGCCAGCAGCCAAGGGGACAGGGGGATCTCCGAGCAGTACTTC. The V gene is TRBV4-2, the J gene TRBJ2-7; 11 bases match TRBD1. The V and J ends lost 1 base and 6 bases, in that order; junction bases with no gene match: 5. Per the germline V gene, CDR1 is LGHNA and CDR2 is YNFKEQ. The CDR3 is 15 residues long.

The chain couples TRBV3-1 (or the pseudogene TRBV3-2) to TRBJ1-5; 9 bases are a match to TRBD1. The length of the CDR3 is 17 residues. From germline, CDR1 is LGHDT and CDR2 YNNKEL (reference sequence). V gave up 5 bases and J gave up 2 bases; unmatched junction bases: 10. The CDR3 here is CASSNTGGSGGNQPQHF. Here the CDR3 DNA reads TGTGCCAGCAGCAATACAGGGGGCTCTGGGGGCAATCAGCCCCAGCATTTT.

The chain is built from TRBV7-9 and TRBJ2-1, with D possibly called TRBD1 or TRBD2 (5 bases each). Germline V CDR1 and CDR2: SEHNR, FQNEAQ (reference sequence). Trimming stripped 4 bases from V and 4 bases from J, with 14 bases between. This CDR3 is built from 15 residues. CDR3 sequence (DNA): TGTGCCAGCAGCTCCGCAGGGAGTCCATACAATGAGCAGTTCTTC. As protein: CASSSAGSPYNEQFF.

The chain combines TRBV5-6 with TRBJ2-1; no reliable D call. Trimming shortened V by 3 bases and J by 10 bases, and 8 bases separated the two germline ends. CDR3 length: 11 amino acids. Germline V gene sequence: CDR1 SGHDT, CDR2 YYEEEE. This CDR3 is CASSSPGEQFF. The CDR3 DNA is TGTGCCAGCAGCTCCCCTGGGGAGCAGTTCTTC.

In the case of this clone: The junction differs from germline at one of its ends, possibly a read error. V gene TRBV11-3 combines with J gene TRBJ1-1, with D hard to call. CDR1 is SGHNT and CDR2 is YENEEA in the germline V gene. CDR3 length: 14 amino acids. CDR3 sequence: CASSLGVGSTETFF. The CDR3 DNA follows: TGTGCCAGCAGCTTAGGAGTCGGGAGCACTGAAACTTTCTTT.

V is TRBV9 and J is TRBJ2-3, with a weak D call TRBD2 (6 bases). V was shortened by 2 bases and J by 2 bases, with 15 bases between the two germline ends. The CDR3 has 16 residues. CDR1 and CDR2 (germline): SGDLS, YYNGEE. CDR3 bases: TGTGCCAGCAGCGTTTTCGTCGCGGGATCCACAGATACGCAGTATTTT. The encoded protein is CASSVFVAGSTDTQYF. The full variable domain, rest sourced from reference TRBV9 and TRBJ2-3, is DSGVTQTPKHLITATGQRVTLRCSPRSGDLSVYWYQQSLDQGLQFLIQYYNGEERAKGNILERFSAQQFPDLHSELNLSSLELGDSALYFCASSVFVAGSTDTQYFGPGTRLTVL.

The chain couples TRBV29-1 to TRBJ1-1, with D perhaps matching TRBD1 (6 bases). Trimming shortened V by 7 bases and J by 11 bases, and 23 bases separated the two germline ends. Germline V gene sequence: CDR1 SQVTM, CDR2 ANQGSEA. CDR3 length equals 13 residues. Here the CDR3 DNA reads TGCAGCGCCCGAGGGCAGGGGACGTCAGCGGCTTTCTTT. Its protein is CSARGQGTSAAFF.

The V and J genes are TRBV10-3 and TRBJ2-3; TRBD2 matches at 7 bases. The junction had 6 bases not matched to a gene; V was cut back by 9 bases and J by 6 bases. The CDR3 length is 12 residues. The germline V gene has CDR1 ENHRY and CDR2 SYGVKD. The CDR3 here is CAMGRGYDTQYF. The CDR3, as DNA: TGTGCCATGGGGCGGGGGTATGATACGCAGTATTTT.

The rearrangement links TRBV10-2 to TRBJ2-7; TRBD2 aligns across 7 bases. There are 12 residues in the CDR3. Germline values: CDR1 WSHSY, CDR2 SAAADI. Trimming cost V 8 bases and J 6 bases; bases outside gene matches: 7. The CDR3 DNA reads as TGCGCCAGCCGGACTAGACAAGGCGAGCAGTACTTC. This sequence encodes CASRTRQGEQYF.

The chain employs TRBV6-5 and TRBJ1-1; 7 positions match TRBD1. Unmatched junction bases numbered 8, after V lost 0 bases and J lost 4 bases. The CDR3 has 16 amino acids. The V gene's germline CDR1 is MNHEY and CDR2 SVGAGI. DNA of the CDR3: TGTGCCAGCAGTTACTCAGGGACAGTGGTAGGCACTGAAGCTTTCTTT. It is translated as CASSYSGTVVGTEAFF.

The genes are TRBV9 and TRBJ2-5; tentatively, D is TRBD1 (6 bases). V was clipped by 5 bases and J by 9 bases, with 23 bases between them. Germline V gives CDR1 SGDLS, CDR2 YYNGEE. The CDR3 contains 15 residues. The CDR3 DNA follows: TGTGCCAGCAGTGATAGCTATGGCAGGGGCTCGGCCCAGTACTTC. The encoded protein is CASSDSYGRGSAQYF.

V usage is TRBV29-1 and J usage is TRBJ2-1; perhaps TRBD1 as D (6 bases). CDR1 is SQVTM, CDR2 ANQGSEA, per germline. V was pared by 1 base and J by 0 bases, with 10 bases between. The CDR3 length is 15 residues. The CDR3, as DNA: TGCAGCGTTGAAGGGGGGCCCAGCTCCTACAATGAGCAGTTCTTC. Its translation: CSVEGGPSSYNEQFF.

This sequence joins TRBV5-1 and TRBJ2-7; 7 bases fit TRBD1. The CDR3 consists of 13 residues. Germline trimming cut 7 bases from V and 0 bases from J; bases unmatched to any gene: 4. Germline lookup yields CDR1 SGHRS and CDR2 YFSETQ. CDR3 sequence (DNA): TGCGCCAGCGAAGGGGACAGCTCCTACGAGCAGTACTTC. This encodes CASEGDSSYEQYF.

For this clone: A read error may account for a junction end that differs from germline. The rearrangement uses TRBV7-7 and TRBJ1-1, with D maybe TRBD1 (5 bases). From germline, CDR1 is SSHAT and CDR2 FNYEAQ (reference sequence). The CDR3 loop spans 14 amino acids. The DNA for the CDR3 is TGTGCTAGCAGCTTGTCCTGGGGGTGTACTGAAGCTTTCTTT. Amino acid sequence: CASSLSWGCTEAFF.

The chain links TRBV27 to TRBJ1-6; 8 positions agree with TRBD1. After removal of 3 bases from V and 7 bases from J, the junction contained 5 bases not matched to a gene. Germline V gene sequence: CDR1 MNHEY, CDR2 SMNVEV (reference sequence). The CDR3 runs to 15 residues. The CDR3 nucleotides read TGTGCCAGCAGTTTGCAGACAGGGGTCAATTCACCCCTCCACTTT. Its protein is CASSLQTGVNSPLHF.

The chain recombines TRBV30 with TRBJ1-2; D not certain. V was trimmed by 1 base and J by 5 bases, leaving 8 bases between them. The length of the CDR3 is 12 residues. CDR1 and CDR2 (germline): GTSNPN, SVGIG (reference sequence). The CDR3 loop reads CAWSEGGYGYTF. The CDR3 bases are TGTGCCTGGAGTGAGGGCGGGTATGGCTACACCTTC. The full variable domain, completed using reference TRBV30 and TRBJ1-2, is SQTIHQWPATLVQPVGSPLSLECTVEGTSNPNLYWYRQAAGRGLQLLFYSVGIGQISSEVPQNLSASRPQDRQFILSSKKLLLSDSGFYLCAWSEGGYGYTFGSGTRLTVV.

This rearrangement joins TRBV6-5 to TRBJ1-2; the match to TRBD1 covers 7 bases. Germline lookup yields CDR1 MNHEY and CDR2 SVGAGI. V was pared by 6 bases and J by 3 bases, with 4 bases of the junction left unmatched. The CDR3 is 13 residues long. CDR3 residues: CASRPGQDYGYTF. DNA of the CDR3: TGTGCCAGCAGACCCGGACAGGACTATGGCTACACCTTC.

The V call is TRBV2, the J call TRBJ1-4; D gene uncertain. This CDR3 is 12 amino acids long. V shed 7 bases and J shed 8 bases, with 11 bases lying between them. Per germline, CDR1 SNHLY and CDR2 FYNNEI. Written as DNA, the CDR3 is TGTGCCAGCAATAGGCTTTGGGAAAAACTGTTTTTT. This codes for CASNRLWEKLFF.

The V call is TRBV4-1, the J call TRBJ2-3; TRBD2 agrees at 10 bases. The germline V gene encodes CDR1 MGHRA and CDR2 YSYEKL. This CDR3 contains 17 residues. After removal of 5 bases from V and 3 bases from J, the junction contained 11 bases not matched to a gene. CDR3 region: CASSGGLAGVQTDTQYF. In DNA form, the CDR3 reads TGCGCCAGCAGCGGGGGGCTAGCGGGAGTCCAGACAGATACGCAGTATTTT.

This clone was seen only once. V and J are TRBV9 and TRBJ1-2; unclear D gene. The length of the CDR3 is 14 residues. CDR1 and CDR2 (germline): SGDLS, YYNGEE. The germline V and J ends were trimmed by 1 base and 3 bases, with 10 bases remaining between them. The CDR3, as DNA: TGTGCCAGCAGCGTATCCACGGCAGACTATGGCTACACCTTC. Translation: CASSVSTADYGYTF.